The clone carrying this T cell receptor (beta chain) was seen a handful of times. Its antigen is unknown. TCRdb used MiXCR to reprocess the 5' RACE reads, holding one entry per CDR3 protein. Of 450,000 or so distinct CDR3 sequences detected, approximately 15% appear once; the ten largest clones hold around 0.57%. In germline, CDR1 is ENHRY, CDR2 SYGVKD. The CDR3 runs 12 residues. Trimming cost V 4 bases and J 3 bases, with 7 bases left between them. The source of the sample is a study of identical twins. Study results and limitations: Twin-shared out-of-frame alpha sequences were enriched for low generation probability. The more abundant beta clonotypes in cord blood had fewer insertions, and memory repertoires did not show this. Excess twin sharing in beta out-of-frame sequences was weaker.

This same sample was also taken into another study, of yellow fever vaccine responses in identical twins.

The origin of this receptor is a woman in her late teens or twenties in good health. Sequencing was performed on CD4+ T cells sorted from blood. This sequence joins TRBV10-3 and TRBJ2-7; no reliable D call. Here the CDR3 DNA reads TGTGCCATCAGTGGCGCTGGCTACGAGCAGTACTTC. It yields the protein CAISGAGYEQYF.